The sequence of this T cell receptor (beta chain) was determined in a study of glioma-infiltrating T cells after dendritic cell vaccination. Trimming at V came to 5 bases and at J to 4 bases, leaving 10 bases not matched to a gene. Germline V CDR1 and CDR2: SGHVS, FQNEAQ. The CDR3 is 16 residues long. Findings and limits, study-wide: Estimated pretreatment TIL content predicted outcome after dendritic cell vaccination.

Sequenced by immunoSEQ multiplex PCR; TCRdb stores in-frame clones only, minus some. The data show roughly 100,000 clones, with 90% seen just once and more than 2.5% held by the top ten. Worth noting for this clone: Its target is not known.

The time point: after dendritic cell vaccination, including at tumor progression/relapse. The clonotype comes from a human donor with glioblastoma. The material sequenced was blood, taken after dendritic cell vaccination. The genes are TRBV7-8 and TRBJ1-2, with TRBD1 matching over 10 bases. In DNA, the CDR3 is TGTGCCAGCAGCGCCCGGACAGGGGGAAAACCCTATGGCTACACCTTC. Its protein product is CASSARTGGKPYGYTF.